The entry that follows covers one T cell receptor (beta chain) sequence. The antigen is unknown. The cDNA for TCR beta came from 5'RACE template switching with UMIs. One entry per CDR3 protein, without DNA, is what TCRdb gives after re-calling the 5' RACE reads. Its table records some 600,000 distinct CDR3 sequences. The data were obtained in a study of T cells expressing NK-cell markers. As for the study in general: Seven donors tested HCMV-seropositive and one tested seronegative among the eight sequenced. Study-level results: The contribution of dominant NKG2C+ clonotypes to CD8+ T cells in five to seven donors was 1.0-7.0%.

CDR1 ENHRY and CDR2 SYGVKD come from the germline V gene. The length of the CDR3 is 15 residues. The chain joins TRBV10-3 to TRBJ2-5; as DNA is missing, the TRBD1 call by TCRdb cannot be tested. The receptor's source is a man aged 18 to 29 in good health. Sequenced sample: blood T cells: a sorted CD56 or NKG2C T cell subset, CD4+ or CD8+ T cells, or bulk PBMC T cells (not recorded which). CDR3 sequence: CAISEIDTARGTQYF.